Presented here are 3 T cell receptor beta chains from one specimen sequenced in a study of monozygotic twins with inflammatory bowel disease. TCRdb re-called the 5' RACE reads and shows each CDR3 protein once, DNA omitted. The sample shows around 410,000 distinct CDR3 sequences, and 2% to 3% sits with its ten largest clones. The specimen was blood. The receptors originated from a human donor with ulcerative colitis or Crohn's disease, or a healthy co-twin of an affected twin (not recorded which).

V is TRBV2 and J is TRBJ2-1. The CDR3 has 13 amino acids. Germline assignment: CDR1 SNHLY and CDR2 FYNNEI. The CDR3 here is CASRPTGSNEQFF.

The rearrangement links TRBV12-3 or TRBV12-4 to TRBJ1-4. The CDR3 has 15 residues. This chain's CDR3 is CPSSWSLFGNEKLFF.

The gene calls are TRBV30 and TRBJ2-1; as DNA is missing, the TRBD1 call by TCRdb cannot be tested. The CDR3 totals 15 residues. Germline values: CDR1 GTSNPN, CDR2 SVGIG (reference sequence). The CDR3 region is CAWGAAGSSYNEQFF.